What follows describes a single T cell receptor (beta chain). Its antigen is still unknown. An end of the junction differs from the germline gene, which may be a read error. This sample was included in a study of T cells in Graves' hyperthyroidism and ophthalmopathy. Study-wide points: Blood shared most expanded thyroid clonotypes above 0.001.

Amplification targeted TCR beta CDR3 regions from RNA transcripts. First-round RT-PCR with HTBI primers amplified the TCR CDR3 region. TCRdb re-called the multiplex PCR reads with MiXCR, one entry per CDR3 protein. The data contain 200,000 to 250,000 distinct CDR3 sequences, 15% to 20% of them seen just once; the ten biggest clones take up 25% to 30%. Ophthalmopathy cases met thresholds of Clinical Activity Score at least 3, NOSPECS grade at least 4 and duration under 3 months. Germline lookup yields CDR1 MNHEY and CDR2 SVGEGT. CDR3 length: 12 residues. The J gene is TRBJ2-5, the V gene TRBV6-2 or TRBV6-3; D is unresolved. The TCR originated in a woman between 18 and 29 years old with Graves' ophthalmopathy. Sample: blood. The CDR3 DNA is TGTGCCGGCAGCCCCCCGTCGGAGACCCAGTACTTC. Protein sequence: CAGSPPSETQYF.